The 13 T cell receptor beta chains in this list originate from one sample, sequenced in a study of vaccination and CD4 T cells after COVID-19. These receptors' targets are unknown. The Oncomine TCR Beta short-read assay generated sequence data from the DNA of cultured CD4+ T cells. Using its own MiXCR run on the PCR reads, TCRdb lists one record per CDR3 protein. The table lists 8,800 or so distinct CDR3 sequences, roughly 35% of them singletons. Treatment noted: 10-day PBMC culture with coronavirus spike peptide pools or control peptides (ViraFEST assay). The sample comprised cultured CD4+ T cells from blood. The receptor set was obtained from a human donor with COVID-19.

The gene calls are TRBV19 and TRBJ1-2; no clear D. There are 13 residues in the CDR3. V lost 6 bases and J lost 0, with 8 bases in between. CDR1 is LNHDA, CDR2 SQIVND, per germline (reference sequence). As DNA, the CDR3 is TGTGCCAGTAGACGGACGTCTAACTATGGCTACACCTTC. Translating gives CASRRTSNYGYTF.

This clonotype was recorded a few times. The rearrangement joins TRBV20-1 to TRBJ1-2; tentatively, D is TRBD1 (5 bases). The CDR3 is 15 residues long. Germline lookup yields CDR1 DFQATT and CDR2 SNEGSKA (reference sequence). Trimming removed 4 bases from V and 8 bases from J, with 23 bases in between. The CDR3 here is CSAKDPGGGHGGYTF. CDR3 nucleotide sequence: TGCAGTGCTAAGGATCCTGGGGGTGGGCATGGAGGCTACACCTTC.

This clonotype was picked up a small number of times. This rearrangement joins TRBV6-1 to TRBJ1-1, with D maybe TRBD1 (5 bases). V lost 7 bases, J lost 2 bases, and 14 bases lay in between. The CDR3 covers 14 residues. Germline V lookup: CDR1 MNHNS, CDR2 SASEGT. The CDR3 spells CASTPGGKNTEAFF. In DNA, the CDR3 is TGTGCCAGCACCCCTGGGGGTAAAAACACTGAAGCTTTCTTT.

The CDR3 loop is CAGPCSGGDNEQFF. The CDR3 DNA reads TGCGCCGGCCCGTGTAGCGGGGGCGACAATGAGCAGTTCTTC. V gene TRBV10-1 combines with J gene TRBJ2-1; 9 nucleotides line up with TRBD2. There are 14 residues in the CDR3. Germline V gene data show CDR1 as WNHNN and CDR2 as SYGVQD (reference sequence). V was pared by 11 bases and J by 5 bases, with 10 bases of the junction left unmatched.

Only a few counts were recorded for this clonotype. The chain carries TRBV6-1 and TRBJ2-6, with D tentatively TRBD2 (7 bases). Trimming stripped 8 bases from V and 4 bases from J, with 15 bases between. The germline CDR1 and CDR2 sequences are MNHNS and SASEGT. The CDR3 has 15 amino acids. CDR3 protein: CASQSGGGGANVLTF. The CDR3 region has the DNA TGTGCCAGCCAATCGGGGGGCGGAGGGGCCAACGTCCTGACTTTC.

J is TRBJ2-6 and V is TRBV5-8, with D hard to call. Germline V gene lookup returns CDR1 SGHTS and CDR2 YDEGEE. The V end lost 4 bases, the J end lost 3 bases, and 11 bases lay between the germline ends. The CDR3 covers 15 residues. CDR3 region: CASSASESGANVLTF. The CDR3 DNA is TGTGCCAGCAGCGCCTCCGAAAGTGGGGCCAACGTCCTGACTTTC.

The V call is TRBV6-1, the J call TRBJ2-2; 9 nucleotides align to TRBD1. Germline V gives CDR1 MNHNS, CDR2 SASEGT. CDR3 length equals 15 residues. After removal of 6 bases from V and 0 bases from J, the junction contained 2 bases not matched to a gene. CDR3 sequence (DNA): TGTGCCAGCAGCCGGGACAGGGCGAACACCGGGGAGCTGTTTTTT. This codes for CASSRDRANTGELFF.

The chain couples TRBV11-2 to TRBJ2-3; D is unresolved. Germline values: CDR1 SGHAT, CDR2 FQNNGV. V lost 2 bases and J lost 7, with 1 base in between. CDR3 length: 10 amino acids. Written as DNA, the CDR3 is TGTGCCAGCAGCTTAAATACGCAGTATTTT. This codes for CASSLNTQYF.

The sample holds a few counts of this clonotype. J is TRBJ1-2 and V is TRBV12-3 or TRBV12-4; no clear D gene. V was shortened by 3 bases and J by 1 base, with 9 bases between the two germline ends. The CDR3 runs 14 residues. This CDR3 reads CASSFSAINYGYTF. The CDR3 bases are TGTGCCAGCAGTTTCTCAGCTATTAACTATGGCTACACCTTC.

About this clonotype itself: One junction end disagrees with the germline gene, perhaps due to a read error. The V and J genes are TRBV7-7 and TRBJ2-2, with D possibly being TRBD1 (5 bases). The CDR3 consists of 13 residues. The germline V gene has CDR1 SSHAT and CDR2 FNYEAQ (reference sequence). The CDR3 DNA is TGTGCTAGCAGCAGACAGTACACCGGGGAGCTGTTTTTT. Its translation is CASSRQYTGELFF. Based on the CDR3 plus reference TRBV7-7 and TRBJ2-2, the full variable domain is GAGVSQSPRYKVTKRGQDVTLRCDPISSHATLYWYQQALGQGPEFLTYFNYEAQPDKSGLPSDRFSAERPEGSISTLTIQRTEQRDSAMYRCASSRQYTGELFFGEGSRLTVL.

The rearrangement links TRBV11-3 to TRBJ2-3; D not resolved. The CDR3 is made up of 15 amino acids. V was shortened by 0 bases and J by 5 bases, with 12 bases between the two germline ends. The V gene's germline CDR1 is SGHNT and CDR2 YENEEA. The CDR3 spells CASSLDRAWVDTQYF. The CDR3 DNA is TGTGCCAGCAGCTTAGACCGAGCTTGGGTAGATACGCAGTATTTT.

This clonotype was counted a few times. The chain couples TRBV19 to TRBJ2-4, with D tentatively TRBD2 (5 bases). This CDR3 comprises 13 residues. Germline assignment: CDR1 LNHDA and CDR2 SQIVND (reference sequence). V was shortened by 6 bases and J by 6 bases, with 12 bases between the two germline ends. DNA for the CDR3: TGTGCCAGTAGGGAAGCAGCGGTAAACATTCAGTACTTC. Encoded protein: CASREAAVNIQYF.

The chain combines TRBV5-1 with TRBJ2-3, with 7 bases identical to TRBD1. Unmatched junction bases numbered 6, after V lost 4 bases and J lost 1 base. The germline gives CDR1 SGHRS, CDR2 YFSETQ. This CDR3 is built from 15 residues. For the CDR3, the DNA is TGCGCCAGCAGCCGGGGACAGCCTCGCACAGATACGCAGTATTTT. Translated, it gives CASSRGQPRTDTQYF.